These 24 T cell receptor beta chains were all obtained from the same sample, sequenced in a study of tumor-infiltrating lymphocytes in primary liver carcinoma. Researchers generated TCR beta cDNA from about 460 ng of total RNA, relying on a constant-region primer. Three-round nested multiplex PCR performed with slightly modified ARM-PCR produced the TCR beta libraries. TRBV1-TRBV30 forward primers paired with a C-beta reverse primer were used in the first two PCR rounds, which ran roughly 10 cycles each. Each CDR3 protein gets one entry after TCRdb re-called the multiplex PCR reads with MiXCR. The sample lists about 84,000 distinct CDR3 sequences; around 70% were seen once. Without any cell sorting, about 20-32 mg of bulk tissue yielded co-extracted RNA and DNA. What was sequenced was liver tumor tissue from sampling region 1. Subset reported: tumor region T1, superior pole. Every receptor here comes from a man between 35 and 55 years old with primary liver carcinoma and hepatitis B virus infection.

A remark on this clonotype: Since the CDR3 does not end with the conserved phenylalanine or tryptophan, this likely comes from a read error. The J gene is TRBJ2-7, the V gene TRBV11-2, with D possibly being TRBD1 (5 bases). V lost 0 bases to trimming and J lost 2 bases, with 11 bases between them. The CDR3 spans 15 residues. Germline CDR1 reads SGHAT; CDR2 reads FQNNGV. Here the CDR3 reads CASSLDETETYEQYL. CDR3 bases: TGTGCCAGCAGCTTAGATGAGACAGAAACCTACGAGCAGTACTTA.

V is TRBV5-4 and J is TRBJ2-3, with 11 positions matching TRBD2. The germline CDR1 and CDR2 sequences are SGHNT and YYREEE (reference sequence). There are 16 residues in the CDR3. J was trimmed by 5 bases and V by 3 bases; bases with no gene match: 8. In DNA form, the CDR3 reads TGTGCCAGCAGCTCCGCGGGGCTAGCGGGAGGAGATACGCAGTATTTT. It translates to CASSSAGLAGGDTQYF.

As concerns this clonotype: Lacking the conserved final phenylalanine or tryptophan, this CDR3 likely reflects a read error. The chain recombines TRBV4-2 with TRBJ2-5; TRBD2 aligns across 11 bases. Trimming at V came to 1 base and at J to 5 bases, leaving 6 bases not matched to a gene. The CDR3 has 16 amino acids. The germline V gene has CDR1 LGHNA and CDR2 YNFKEQ. The DNA of the CDR3 is TGTGCCAGCAGCCAAGTAACTAGCGGGAGTAGGGAGACCCAGTACTGC. Its protein product is CASSQVTSGSRETQYC.

On this clonotype: Lacking the conserved final phenylalanine or tryptophan, this CDR3 likely reflects a read error. This sequence joins TRBV5-3 and TRBJ2-2; TRBD1 agrees at 9 bases. TRBV5-3 counts as an open reading frame of uncertain function. With V trimmed by 3 bases and J by 3 bases, 9 bases remained unmatched. The length of the CDR3 is 17 residues. In DNA, the CDR3 is TGTGCCAGAAGCTCAACCGGGACAGGGATTTACACCGGGGAGCTGTTTCTT. Amino acids: CARSSTGTGIYTGELFL.

This sequence joins TRBV6-5 and TRBJ2-1; TRBD2 agrees at 10 bases. Looked up from germline, CDR1 is MNHEY and CDR2 is SVGAGI. V trimming: 4 bases; J trimming: 4 bases; junction bases outside the gene matches: 16. The CDR3 contains 19 residues. CDR3 sequence (DNA): TGTGCCAGCAGTTCCACAGGGGCTAGCGGGAGAAAGTCATACAATGAGCAGTTCTTC. Translating gives CASSSTGASGRKSYNEQFF.

Points on this clonotype: A much larger clone differs from this one at a single base, so this may be a read error. The rearrangement joins TRBV28 to TRBJ2-7; D gene ambiguous. From germline, CDR1 is MDHEN and CDR2 SYDVKM. CDR3 length: 12 amino acids. DNA of the CDR3: TGTGCCAGCAGTTTATGGCGCGGCGAGCGGTACTTC. Amino acid sequence: CASSLWRGERYF.

Worth noting for this clonotype: Given a much more abundant clone one base away, this may be a read error. The rearrangement uses TRBV28 and TRBJ2-5, with no clear D. The CDR3 is made up of 13 amino acids. The germline V gene encodes CDR1 MDHEN and CDR2 SYDVKM. The CDR3 coding sequence is TGTGCCAGCAGTCCCGCGTTGGAAGAGACCCACTACTTC. Translating it yields CASSPALEETHYF.

This clonotype appeared many times. This sequence joins TRBV29-1 and TRBJ1-1; no definite D call. There are 13 residues in the CDR3. From germline, CDR1 is SQVTM and CDR2 ANQGSEA. Trimming shortened V by 0 bases and J by 8 bases, and 13 bases separated the two germline ends. The CDR3 region is CSVEDLVGSEAFF. CDR3 in DNA: TGCAGCGTTGAAGATCTAGTAGGAAGCGAAGCTTTCTTT.

As for this clonotype: Germline and junction disagree at one end, which may indicate a read error. This chain connects TRBV10-3 to TRBJ1-1, with 7 bases that match TRBD1. Germline CDR1 ENHRY, CDR2 SYGVKD. The CDR3 sequence is 14 residues long. The CDR3 region has the DNA TGTGCCATCAGTGAGACAGGGGACAACACTAAAGCTTTCTTT. Its protein is CAISETGDNTKAFF.

This sequence joins TRBV11-2 and TRBJ2-5, with 8 bases matching TRBD2. Germline V gene sequence: CDR1 SGHAT, CDR2 FQNNGV. V shed 0 bases, J shed 4 bases, and the junction held 19 bases outside the gene matches. This CDR3 has 20 residues. The CDR3 region has the DNA TGTGCCAGCAGCTTAGATGCCCTGAACCCGCTGGCGGGAGGTCGAGAGACCCAGTACTTC. Translating it yields CASSLDALNPLAGGRETQYF.

Turning to this clonotype: Without the conserved terminal phenylalanine or tryptophan, this CDR3 likely stems from a read error. It is unclear where the CDR3 begins or ends on the DNA, so no DNA is shown, and the CDR3 is as TCRdb lists it. The CDR3 spells CASSPTGSGNTINY. V and J are TRBV11-2 and TRBJ1-3. Inclusive of both ends, the CDR3 amounts to 14 amino acids. From germline, CDR1 is SGHAT and CDR2 FQNNGV.

This clonotype was counted once. The chain uses TRBV11-2 and TRBJ2-1, with 7 bases fitting TRBD2. Germline loops: CDR1 SGHAT, CDR2 FQNNGV. Trimming removed 4 bases from V and 8 bases from J; junction bases left unmatched: 14. The CDR3 spans 16 residues. The CDR3: CASSSRPNGRTYEQFF. The DNA of the CDR3 is TGTGCCAGCAGCTCTCGCCCCAACGGGAGGACCTATGAGCAGTTCTTC.

This clonotype is judged medium-sized. CDR3 protein: CASSLTGQGGNTIYF. Written as DNA, the CDR3 is TGTGCCAGCAGCCTTACAGGACAGGGTGGAAACACCATATATTTT. The chain recombines TRBV7-9 with TRBJ1-3; 8 nucleotides align to TRBD1. Germline V CDR1 and CDR2: SEHNR, FQNEAQ (reference sequence). V shed 5 bases, J shed 3 bases, and the junction held 6 bases outside the gene matches. The CDR3 contains 15 residues.

Remarks on this clonotype: Compared with germline, one end of the junction differs, possibly owing to a read error. The chain joins TRBV5-6 to TRBJ1-5; 9 nucleotides agree with TRBD1. The CDR3 length is 16 residues. The germline V gene has CDR1 SGHDT and CDR2 YYEEEE. CDR3 residues: CDSSYAGTGTDQPQHF. DNA of the CDR3: TGTGACAGCAGCTACGCTGGGACAGGGACGGATCAGCCCCAACATTTT. Together with reference TRBV5-6 and TRBJ1-5, the CDR3 gives the full variable domain: DAGVTQSPTHLIKTRGQQVTLRCSPKSGHDTVSWYQQALGQGPQFIFQYYEEEERQRGNFPDRFSGHQFPNYSSELNVNALLLGDSALYLCDSSYAGTGTDQPQHFGDGTRLSIL.

In this sample, this clonotype is medium-sized. This chain links TRBV11-2 with TRBJ2-1; D is tentatively TRBD1 or TRBD2 (5 bases each). Trimming stripped 5 bases from V and 4 bases from J, with 18 bases between. This CDR3 spans 16 amino acids. The germline gives CDR1 SGHAT, CDR2 FQNNGV. The CDR3 nucleotides are TGTGCCAGCAGCATAGGGACCCTAGAGAGATACAATGAGCAGTTCTTC. Amino acid sequence: CASSIGTLERYNEQFF.

A word on this clonotype: With a much larger clone just one base away, this may be a read error. The chain recombines TRBV5-1 with TRBJ2-7, with a tentative D call TRBD2 (6 bases). Trimming shortened V by 4 bases and J by 1 base, and 9 bases separated the two germline ends. Germline CDR1 and CDR2: SGHRS and YFSETQ. The CDR3 runs to 13 residues. DNA for the CDR3: TGCGCCAGCAGCATCGGACTATCCTACGAGCAGTACTTC. It encodes CASSIGLSYEQYF.

The chain couples TRBV5-1 to TRBJ2-5; D unclear. The germline V gene encodes CDR1 SGHRS and CDR2 YFSETQ. Trimming stripped 4 bases from V and 5 bases from J, with 21 bases between. This CDR3 region has 16 residues. CDR3 nucleotide sequence: TGCGCCAGCAGCCCCGAGCAAGTCCCCCCCCATGAGACCCAGTACTTC. Translating gives CASSPEQVPPHETQYF. The full variable domain, rest sourced from reference TRBV5-1 and TRBJ2-5, is KAGVTQTPRYLIKTRGQQVTLSCSPISGHRSVSWYQQTPGQGLQFLFEYFSETQRNKGNFPGRFSGRQFSNSRSEMNVSTLELGDSALYLCASSPEQVPPHETQYFGPGTRLLVL.

The J gene is TRBJ2-7, the V gene TRBV10-3, with 7 bases identical to TRBD2. Per germline, CDR1 ENHRY and CDR2 SYGVKD. Unmatched junction bases numbered 10, after V lost 8 bases and J lost 6 bases. This CDR3 region has 13 residues. The CDR3 DNA sequence: TGTGCCATCCAGTGGGAGGGCTCTTGCGAGCAGTACTTC. Protein: CAIQWEGSCEQYF.

This clonotype appeared many times. The V gene is TRBV4-1, the J gene TRBJ2-3, with 14 bases lining up with TRBD2. The germline V gene encodes CDR1 MGHRA and CDR2 YSYEKL. This CDR3 has 19 residues. J was trimmed by 1 base and V by 1 base; bases with no gene match: 7. In nucleotides, the CDR3 is TGCGCCAGCAGCCAAGGGGTTGGGACTAGCGGGAGTGGCACAGATACGCAGTATTTT. Amino acids: CASSQGVGTSGSGTDTQYF.

Notes on this clonotype: A much larger clone is a single base away; this may be a read error. The rearrangement uses TRBV7-8 and TRBJ2-7, with D possibly TRBD2 on 5 matching bases. Germline CDR1 and CDR2: SGHVS and FQNEAQ. The CDR3 sequence is 11 residues long. The DNA of the CDR3 is TGTGCCATCAGCTTAGCGTACGAGCAGTACTTC. Protein: CAISLAYEQYF.

In this sample, this clonotype turned up many times. V gene TRBV28 combines with J gene TRBJ2-7; D uncertain. CDR1 is MDHEN, CDR2 SYDVKM, per germline. V dropped 2 bases and J dropped 5 bases, with 7 bases sitting between them. The CDR3 covers 12 residues. The CDR3 bases are TGTGCCAGCAGTTTAACCACGGACGAGCAGTACTTC. Translation: CASSLTTDEQYF.

This clonotype was observed many times. The chain combines TRBV10-2 with TRBJ1-1; D is undetermined. Trimming took 0 bases from V and 0 from J, leaving 8 bases between them. Looked up from germline, CDR1 is WSHSY and CDR2 is SAAADI. CDR3 length equals 15 residues. CDR3 sequence: CASSESTSVNTEAFF. In nucleotides, the CDR3 is TGCGCCAGCAGTGAGTCGACGTCAGTGAACACTGAAGCTTTCTTT.

On this clonotype itself: One end of the junction does not line up with germline, which may come from a read error. The chain has TRBV10-3 and TRBJ2-1; the D gene is possibly TRBD2 (5 bases). This CDR3 spans 15 amino acids. CDR1 ENHRY and CDR2 SYGVKD come from the germline V gene. The CDR3 loop is CATPHSAEGPDELFF. CDR3 DNA sequence: TGTGCCACCCCACACTCAGCGGAAGGGCCAGATGAGCTGTTCTTC.

This clonotype was seen ten or more times. The V and J genes are TRBV28 and TRBJ1-2; TRBD1 matches 7 bases. The germline gives CDR1 MDHEN, CDR2 SYDVKM. After removal of 5 bases from V and 2 bases from J, the junction contained 2 bases not matched to a gene. The CDR3 totals 13 residues. The CDR3 is CASSEGANYGYTF. The CDR3 nucleotides read TGTGCCAGCAGTGAGGGGGCAAACTATGGCTACACCTTC.